This T cell receptor beta chain is from a study of blood T cell repertoires in COVID-19. Categorization into cohorts depended on clinical history that participants reported. Cohort 3 recovery required two negative PCRs, clearance, or symptom resolution. This CDR3 is built from 15 residues. Germline CDR1 is SGHNT and CDR2 is YYREEE (reference sequence). V lost 5 bases and J lost 0, with 14 bases in between. Profiled with immunoSEQ multiplex PCR; TCRdb holds only in-frame clones, not every one. Among about 370,000 clones listed, 80% to 90% were seen once. This clonotype was obtained from a man aged 18 to 30 who had recovered from COVID-19. This rearrangement joins TRBV5-4 to TRBJ1-2, with a weak D call TRBD1 (5 bases). The sequenced sample consisted of PBMCs or T cells enriched from blood (not recorded which). The CDR3 DNA is TGTGCCAGCAGTTCTCAGGGAGGCGCTAACTATGGCTACACCTTC. It is translated as CASSSQGGANYGYTF.